The 4 T cell receptor beta chains reported below all come from one sample, sequenced in a study of Graves' ophthalmopathy and Graves' hyperthyroidism. The authors amplified TCR beta CDR3 regions, and they did so from RNA transcripts for repertoire sequencing. The library came from an HTBI-primed first-round RT-PCR and a second-round multiplex PCR. TCRdb itself ran the multiplex PCR reads through MiXCR, one entry per CDR3 protein. The sample lists 600,000 to 950,000 distinct CDR3 sequences; roughly 40% were seen once. The specimen sequenced was peripheral blood. The receptors here all came from an adult man with Graves' ophthalmopathy.

This clonotype was detected ten times or more. This chain connects TRBV19 to TRBJ1-5; D is unresolved. The CDR3 extends over 12 amino acids. Germline V gene lookup returns CDR1 LNHDA and CDR2 SQIVND (reference sequence). V lost 5 bases and J 8 bases, leaving 10 bases between the germline ends. CDR3 in DNA: TGTGCCAGTAGTGTGGACCTTGAGCCCCAGCATTTT. Its translation is CASSVDLEPQHF. Looking up the rest from reference TRBV19 and TRBJ1-5 gives the full variable domain: DGGITQSPKYLFRKEGQNVTLSCEQNLNHDAMYWYRQDPGQGLRLIYYSQIVNDFQKGDIAEGYSVSREKKESFPLTVTSAQKNPTAFYLCASSVDLEPQHFGDGTRLSIL.

Details on this clonotype: Because it lacks the conserved phenylalanine or tryptophan at the end, this CDR3 is likely a read error. Because the CDR3's place on the DNA is in doubt, the DNA is left out and the CDR3 is given as listed by TCRdb. This rearrangement joins TRBV2 to TRBJ1-1; the table's D gene call, TRBD1, was not cross checked with the DNA. Termini included, the CDR3 measures 10 amino acids. Germline V gene sequence: CDR1 SNHLY, CDR2 FYNNEI. The CDR3 loop reads CASVRDRTFS.

This sequence joins TRBV11-1 and TRBJ2-7; D is unclear. The CDR3 contains 14 residues. CDR1 is SGHAT, CDR2 FQDESV, per germline (reference sequence). V lost 5 bases and J lost 3, with 14 bases in between. The CDR3 spells CASSPPGRLYEQYF. The CDR3 region has the DNA TGTGCCAGCAGCCCCCCGGGTCGGCTCTACGAGCAGTACTTC.

This clonotype has a handful of counts. The J gene is TRBJ1-5, the V gene TRBV2; 8 bases align to TRBD1. The CDR3 contains 15 residues. Germline values: CDR1 SNHLY, CDR2 FYNNEI. The junction had 11 bases not matched to a gene; V was cut back by 8 bases and J by 5 bases. The CDR3 DNA reads as TGTGCCAGCCGCTTGAGGACAGGGCGGGATCAGCCCCAGCATTTT. This sequence encodes CASRLRTGRDQPQHF.